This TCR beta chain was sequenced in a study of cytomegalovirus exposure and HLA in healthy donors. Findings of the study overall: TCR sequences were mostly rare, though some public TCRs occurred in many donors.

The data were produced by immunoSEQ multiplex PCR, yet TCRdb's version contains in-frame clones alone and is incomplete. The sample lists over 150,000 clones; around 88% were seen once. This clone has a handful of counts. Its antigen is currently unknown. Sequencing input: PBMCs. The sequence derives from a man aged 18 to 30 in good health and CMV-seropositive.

The CDR3 DNA reads as TGTGCCAGCAGCCCGGACAGGGGGAATGGCTACACCTTC. It yields the protein CASSPDRGNGYTF. V usage is TRBV7-3 and J usage is TRBJ1-2; 10 positions agree with TRBD1. Germline CDR1 reads SGHTA; CDR2 reads FQGTGA. The CDR3 length is 13 residues. The junction had 3 bases not matched to a gene; V was cut back by 5 bases and J by 6 bases.